What follows are 23 T cell receptor beta chains derived from one specimen sequenced in a study of blood T cell dynamics during melanoma immunotherapy. TCRdb's table, derived via immunoSEQ multiplex PCR, lists solely in-frame clones and lacks some. The table records 14,000 or so clones, more than 75% of them present only once. Time point described: pre-treatment baseline. The sequencing used blood, collected from a patient treated with checkpoint blockade. The receptor source for this set is a human donor with melanoma.

The genes are TRBV6-5 and TRBJ2-4; a possible D gene is TRBD1 (6 bases). The V gene's germline CDR1 is MNHEY and CDR2 SVGAGI. The length of the CDR3 is 12 residues. V dropped 2 bases and J dropped 7 bases, with 6 bases sitting between them. CDR3 protein: CASSYDRNIQYF. The CDR3 nucleotides read TGTGCCAGCAGTTACGACAGGAACATTCAGTACTTC.

This clone came up once. The V gene is TRBV27, the J gene TRBJ1-2, with 7 bases lining up with TRBD1. In germline, CDR1 is MNHEY, CDR2 SMNVEV (reference sequence). The CDR3 has 13 residues. The V and J ends lost 6 bases and 2 bases, in that order; junction bases with no gene match: 3. CDR3 sequence: CASRPTGNYGYTF. The CDR3 DNA is TGTGCCAGCAGGCCGACAGGGAACTATGGCTACACCTTC.

V gene TRBV4-2 combines with J gene TRBJ1-2; D ambiguous. Trimming removed 0 bases from V and 0 bases from J, with 14 bases in between. The CDR3 covers 17 residues. The germline V gene encodes CDR1 LGHNA and CDR2 YNFKEQ. The DNA for the CDR3 is TGTGCCAGCAGCCAAGATCTCGGGATCACAGCTAACTATGGCTACACCTTC. This codes for CASSQDLGITANYGYTF.

The chain couples TRBV19 to TRBJ1-1; D might be TRBD1 (5 bases). The CDR3 loop spans 16 amino acids. Per germline, CDR1 LNHDA and CDR2 SQIVND (reference sequence). V lost 4 bases and J lost 2, with 17 bases in between. The CDR3: CASSKGGDLSNTEAFF. CDR3 DNA sequence: TGTGCCAGTAGTAAAGGTGGGGACTTAAGCAACACTGAAGCTTTCTTT.

This clone was picked up one time. The chain recombines TRBV6-1 with TRBJ2-3, with TRBD2 matching 10 bases. After removal of 5 bases from V and 4 bases from J, the junction contained 3 bases not matched to a gene. The CDR3 length is 14 residues. Germline V CDR1 and CDR2: MNHNS, SASEGT. CDR3 protein: CASSPGLAPDTQYF. In nucleotides, the CDR3 is TGTGCCAGCAGTCCGGGACTAGCGCCAGATACGCAGTATTTT.

The chain employs TRBV14 and TRBJ1-1; D is possibly TRBD1 (6 bases). This CDR3 comprises 13 residues. From germline, CDR1 is SGHDN and CDR2 FVKESK. V lost 4 bases and J lost 5, with 11 bases in between. The CDR3 DNA reads as TGTGCCAGCAGCCGGGGGGCGACGACTGAAGCTTTCTTT. It encodes CASSRGATTEAFF.

Written as DNA, the CDR3 is TGTGCCAGTATCGGGCAGGGGCAAGAGACCCAGTACTTC. Its protein is CASIGQGQETQYF. V and J are TRBV19 and TRBJ2-5; possible D gene TRBD1, 6 bases. Germline-derived CDR1 and CDR2 are LNHDA and SQIVND (reference sequence). V lost 7 bases to trimming and J lost 2 bases, with 11 bases between them. The CDR3 runs to 13 residues.

The V call is TRBV21-1, the J call TRBJ2-7; TRBD1 is taken as the D call from the table, unchecked against the DNA. TRBV21-1 is noted as a pseudogene. The CDR3 is 15 residues long. CDR3 in amino acids: CASSKARDRGDEQYV. As DNA, the CDR3 is TGTGCCAGCAGCAAAGCGCGGGACAGAGGAGACGAGCAGTACGTC.

J is TRBJ2-2 and V is TRBV6-1; 8 bases agree with TRBD2. The length of the CDR3 is 15 residues. Germline assignment: CDR1 MNHNS and CDR2 SASEGT. V gave up 4 bases and J gave up 4 bases; unmatched junction bases: 5. The CDR3 coding sequence is TGTGCCAGCAGTGGTATGGCGGGGGGCACCGGGGAGCTGTTTTTT. Translating gives CASSGMAGGTGELFF.

The rearrangement joins TRBV5-8 to TRBJ1-4; no clear D gene. The CDR3 is made up of 12 amino acids. V was shortened by 0 bases and J by 7 bases, with 4 bases between the two germline ends. Germline V gene data show CDR1 as SGHTS and CDR2 as YDEGEE. The CDR3 nucleotides are TGTGCCAGCAGCTTGGATGGTGAAAAACTGTTTTTT. It yields the protein CASSLDGEKLFF.

The chain employs TRBV9 and TRBJ1-1, with 9 positions matching TRBD1. J lost 8 bases, V lost 3 bases, and 8 bases had no gene match. This CDR3 has 14 amino acids. Germline CDR1 reads SGDLS; CDR2 reads YYNGEE. CDR3 DNA: TGTGCCAGCAGCGGCGGGACAGGGTTATCAGAAGCTTTCTTT. This codes for CASSGGTGLSEAFF.

V gene TRBV7-2 combines with J gene TRBJ1-3; D is ambiguous. CDR3 length: 14 residues. V lost 5 bases, J lost 2 bases, and 10 bases lay in between. The germline CDR1 and CDR2 sequences are SGHTA and FQGNSA. The CDR3 region is CASSDRKAGNTIYF. The CDR3 DNA sequence: TGTGCCAGCAGCGATAGAAAGGCTGGAAACACCATATATTTT.

The chain carries TRBV5-4 and TRBJ2-1, with 10 bases aligning to TRBD1. The V gene's germline CDR1 is SGHNT and CDR2 YYREEE (reference sequence). The CDR3 sequence is 14 residues long. V gave up 4 bases and J gave up 9 bases; unmatched junction bases: 7. The CDR3 DNA is TGTGCCAGCAGCAAGGGACAGGGGAGGGGTGAGCAGTTCTTC. It is translated as CASSKGQGRGEQFF.

A single count supports this clone. The V and J genes are TRBV7-9 and TRBJ2-2; D is undetermined. Germline CDR1 reads SEHNR; CDR2 reads FQNEAQ (reference sequence). V was shortened by 6 bases and J by 4 bases, with 6 bases between the two germline ends. The CDR3 totals 12 residues. This CDR3 reads CASRSGTGELFF. In DNA form, the CDR3 reads TGTGCCAGCAGGTCAGGCACCGGGGAGCTGTTTTTT.

The chain links TRBV29-1 to TRBJ1-4; TRBD1 aligns across 9 bases. V shed 6 bases and J 8 bases; nucleotides not matched to a gene: 10. CDR3 length: 14 amino acids. The V gene's germline CDR1 is SQVTM and CDR2 ANQGSEA. CDR3 bases: TGCAGCGTGGCCGGGACAGGGAGGGGAGAAAAACTGTTTTTT. This gives the protein CSVAGTGRGEKLFF.

V and J are TRBV5-6 and TRBJ2-2, with D maybe TRBD2 (7 bases). The CDR3 runs 16 residues. V lost 4 bases, J lost 6 bases, and 19 bases lay in between. Germline V gene data show CDR1 as SGHDT and CDR2 as YYEEEE. The CDR3 bases are TGTGCCAGCAGCCCGGATTTGGGGGGGCTCCCCGGGGAGCTGTTTTTT. Its protein product is CASSPDLGGLPGELFF.

This chain links TRBV9 with TRBJ2-7; D perhaps matches TRBD1 (5 bases). V was cut by 4 bases and J by 4 bases, with 12 bases left in between. This CDR3 region has 13 residues. CDR1 and CDR2 (germline): SGDLS, YYNGEE. CDR3 coding DNA: TGTGCCAGCAGCCAATCTGACAGATACGAGCAGTACTTC. Translating gives CASSQSDRYEQYF. Full variable domain (missing parts from reference TRBV9 and TRBJ2-7): DSGVTQTPKHLITATGQRVTLRCSPRSGDLSVYWYQQSLDQGLQFLIQYYNGEERAKGNILERFSAQQFPDLHSELNLSSLELGDSALYFCASSQSDRYEQYFGPGTRLTVT.

The chain recombines TRBV6-5 with TRBJ1-2; D perhaps matches TRBD1 (6 bases). Germline assignment: CDR1 MNHEY and CDR2 SVGAGI. The V end lost 2 bases, the J end lost 8 bases, and 15 bases lay between the germline ends. This CDR3 is 14 amino acids long. CDR3 DNA: TGTGCCAGCAGTTACAGGGGCAGGGGCGAAGGCTACACCTTC. Its protein is CASSYRGRGEGYTF.

This chain connects TRBV7-2 to TRBJ1-6; 9 bases are shared with TRBD1. Germline-derived CDR1 and CDR2 are SGHTA and FQGNSA. V lost 5 bases and J lost 9; bases outside the gene matches: 8. The CDR3 spans 15 residues. CDR3: CASSQQGQGISPLHF. DNA for the CDR3: TGTGCCAGCAGCCAACAGGGACAGGGTATTTCACCCCTCCACTTT.

The gene calls are TRBV11-3 and TRBJ1-2, with D tentatively TRBD1 (5 bases). Between the trimmed V and J ends, which lost 10 bases and 6 bases, there was a span of 12 bases. The germline V gene has CDR1 SGHNT and CDR2 YENEEA. The CDR3 contains 11 residues. The CDR3 sequence is CATARGHGYTF. The CDR3 bases are TGTGCCACCGCCCGGGGCCATGGCTACACCTTC.

The chain uses TRBV30 and TRBJ2-1; 11 nucleotides agree with TRBD2. After removal of 5 bases from V and 10 bases from J, the junction contained 4 bases not matched to a gene. CDR3 length: 12 amino acids. Germline loops: CDR1 GTSNPN, CDR2 SVGIG (reference sequence). Here the CDR3 DNA reads TGTGCCTGGGGGAGGACTAGCGGGGAGCAGTTCTTC. Protein: CAWGRTSGEQFF.

The chain recombines TRBV11-2 with TRBJ2-3; 11 bases map to TRBD2. The germline V gene has CDR1 SGHAT and CDR2 FQNNGV. Unmatched junction bases numbered 7, after V lost 5 bases and J lost 6 bases. This CDR3 has 15 amino acids. The CDR3 is CASSALAGGRDTQYF. In nucleotides, the CDR3 is TGTGCCAGCAGCGCCCTAGCGGGGGGTAGGGATACGCAGTATTTT.

This clone was detected a few times. The chain carries TRBV19 and TRBJ1-2; possible D gene TRBD1, 6 bases. Looked up from germline, CDR1 is LNHDA and CDR2 is SQIVND (reference sequence). The CDR3 runs to 13 residues. Between the trimmed V and J ends, which lost 3 bases and 8 bases, there was a span of 13 bases. CDR3: CASSIGTIGGYTF. CDR3 DNA: TGTGCCAGTAGTATCGGGACAATAGGCGGCTACACCTTC.